The 31 T cell receptor beta chains given below trace back to one sample, sequenced in a study of CD8 T cells in Susac syndrome. RNA amounts of 0.5 to 1 ug underwent reverse transcription with random hexamers. Using its own MiXCR run on the immunoSEQ multiplex PCR reads, TCRdb lists one record per CDR3 protein. The table has over 150,000 distinct CDR3 sequences, about 95% seen once; the top ten hold about 0.09%. Sequencing input: CD4+ T cells from PBMCs. These receptors originate from a human donor with multiple sclerosis.

The chain employs TRBV20-1 and TRBJ2-3; D possibly corresponds to TRBD2 (6 bases). The CDR3 covers 15 residues. Germline CDR1 reads DFQATT; CDR2 reads SNEGSKA (reference sequence). V was shortened by 6 bases and J by 6 bases, with 22 bases between the two germline ends. The CDR3 protein is CSAPSRSGGEDTQYF. For the CDR3, the DNA is TGCAGTGCCCCTTCTCGGAGCGGAGGGGAGGATACGCAGTATTTT.

This chain uses TRBV29-1 with TRBJ1-2, with 7 bases matching TRBD1. The germline CDR1 and CDR2 sequences are SQVTM and ANQGSEA. V shed 4 bases, J shed 8 bases, and the junction held 4 bases outside the gene matches. The CDR3 loop spans 11 amino acids. In nucleotides, the CDR3 is TGCAGCGTTGCAGGGGGAGGCGGCTACACCTTC. This encodes CSVAGGGGYTF.

This clonotype occurred once. This rearrangement joins TRBV29-1 to TRBJ2-5, with D tentatively TRBD1 (5 bases). The germline V gene encodes CDR1 SQVTM and CDR2 ANQGSEA. Trimming took off 6 bases at V and 4 bases at J, with 18 bases between the two ends. This CDR3 has 14 residues. The CDR3 DNA reads as TGCAGCGTCGCACATTCTGGGCAGGGAGAGACCCAGTACTTC. This translates into CSVAHSGQGETQYF.

This chain uses TRBV29-1 with TRBJ1-4; TRBD1 matches at 10 bases. V shed 7 bases, J shed 5 bases, and the junction held 7 bases outside the gene matches. The length of the CDR3 is 14 residues. The germline CDR1 and CDR2 sequences are SQVTM and ANQGSEA. Here the CDR3 reads CSAGDRGENEKLFF. The DNA for the CDR3 is TGCAGCGCCGGGGACAGGGGCGAGAATGAAAAACTGTTTTTT.

This clonotype showed up just once. The CDR3 coding sequence is TGTGCCAGCAGCTTAAGGCAGGTCGGTGGCTACACCTTC. Translating it yields CASSLRQVGGYTF. V and J are TRBV11-2 and TRBJ1-2; D gene ambiguous. The V gene's germline CDR1 is SGHAT and CDR2 FQNNGV. The CDR3 runs 13 residues. V gave up 2 bases and J gave up 7 bases, with 11 bases separating them.

The chain combines TRBV30 with TRBJ2-1; TRBD2 matches 7 bases. Per germline, CDR1 GTSNPN and CDR2 SVGIG (reference sequence). The CDR3 is made up of 13 amino acids. V dropped 0 bases and J dropped 4; count of bases not matched to a gene: 0. The CDR3 region has the DNA TGTGCCTGGAGTGTAGCGGGGTACAATGAGCAGTTCTTC. Its translation: CAWSVAGYNEQFF.

The V and J genes are TRBV3-1 and TRBJ2-5; 7 nucleotides align to TRBD2. Germline V gene data show CDR1 as LGHDT and CDR2 as YNNKEL (reference sequence). V shed 4 bases and J 5 bases; nucleotides not matched to a gene: 7. The length of the CDR3 is 14 residues. The CDR3 bases are TGTGCCAGCAGCCCCTCGACTAGCAGGGAGACCCAGTACTTC. It codes for CASSPSTSRETQYF.

The genes are TRBV30 and TRBJ2-4; D unclear. The CDR3 length is 14 residues. Per the germline V gene, CDR1 is GTSNPN and CDR2 is SVGIG (reference sequence). V lost 5 bases to trimming and J lost 5 bases, with 16 bases between them. CDR3 sequence reads: CAWDTGFGQNIQYF. The CDR3, as DNA: TGTGCCTGGGATACGGGTTTTGGGCAAAACATTCAGTACTTC.

The count of this clonotype is one. This chain connects TRBV30 to TRBJ1-2; the D gene is possibly TRBD1 (5 bases). The germline gives CDR1 GTSNPN, CDR2 SVGIG (reference sequence). The CDR3 is 13 amino acids. V was cut by 1 base and J by 8 bases, with 14 bases left in between. The CDR3 here is CAWSAQGAGGYTF. Written as DNA, the CDR3 is TGTGCCTGGAGTGCGCAGGGAGCGGGGGGCTACACCTTC.

The chain links TRBV10-3 to TRBJ1-5; a weak D match, TRBD1 (5 bases). CDR3 length: 13 amino acids. Trimming cost V 5 bases and J 5 bases, with 10 bases left between them. Germline V gene lookup returns CDR1 ENHRY and CDR2 SYGVKD. CDR3 sequence (DNA): TGTGCCATCAGTTCAGGGACCTATCAGCCCCAGCATTTT. The encoded protein is CAISSGTYQPQHF.

This chain joins TRBV6-5 and TRBJ2-3, with TRBD2 matching over 9 bases. The CDR3 runs 15 residues. Germline trimming cut 5 bases from V and 1 base from J; bases unmatched to any gene: 4. Per germline, CDR1 MNHEY and CDR2 SVGAGI. The chain's CDR3 is CASSGLAGGTDTQYF. The CDR3 bases are TGTGCCAGCAGTGGATTAGCGGGGGGCACAGATACGCAGTATTTT.

The chain couples TRBV4-1 to TRBJ2-7, with D possibly TRBD1 on 6 matching bases. V lost 3 bases to trimming and J lost 2 bases, with 14 bases between them. Looked up from germline, CDR1 is MGHRA and CDR2 is YSYEKL. The CDR3 extends over 15 amino acids. This CDR3 is CASSHGQGFPYEQYF. As DNA, the CDR3 is TGCGCCAGCAGCCATGGGCAGGGGTTTCCCTACGAGCAGTACTTC.

This sequence joins TRBV27 and TRBJ1-6; D ambiguous. Germline V lookup: CDR1 MNHEY, CDR2 SMNVEV (reference sequence). Trimming stripped 10 bases from V and 0 bases from J, with 7 bases between. The CDR3 length is 13 residues. The CDR3 sequence: CATRSSYNSPLHF. Here the CDR3 DNA reads TGTGCCACCCGGAGCTCCTATAATTCACCCCTCCACTTT.

This sequence joins TRBV24-1 and TRBJ2-1; 8 bases line up with TRBD1. Germline CDR1 reads KGHDR; CDR2 reads SFDVKD. After removal of 5 bases from V and 2 bases from J, the junction contained 7 bases not matched to a gene. The CDR3 is made up of 16 amino acids. CDR3 in amino acids: CATSASTGQAYNEQFF. The CDR3 nucleotides read TGTGCCACCAGTGCCTCGACGGGACAGGCCTACAATGAGCAGTTCTTC.

The rearrangement joins TRBV6-5 to TRBJ2-6; D remains ambiguous. Between the trimmed V and J ends, which lost 0 bases and 4 bases, there was a span of 16 bases. The CDR3 has 18 amino acids. CDR1 is MNHEY, CDR2 SVGAGI, per germline. The CDR3 loop is CASSYSPHQGSGANVLTF. CDR3 in DNA: TGTGCCAGCAGTTACTCACCCCATCAAGGATCCGGGGCCAACGTCCTGACTTTC.

The chain has TRBV23-1 and TRBJ1-2, with no clear D. TRBV23-1 has ORF status, its function being uncertain. The CDR3 covers 10 residues. With 7 bases removed from V and 7 bases from J, the gap between germline ends came to 7 bases. The chain's CDR3 is CASKPPGYTF. The CDR3 DNA is TGCGCCAGCAAACCCCCTGGCTACACCTTC.

The chain combines TRBV23-1 with TRBJ1-5; TRBD1 matches 9 bases. TRBV23-1 is flagged as an ORF with uncertain function. The CDR3 spans 12 residues. Trimming cost V 10 bases and J 9 bases; bases outside gene matches: 7. The CDR3 protein is CATGTGTPPQHF. CDR3 bases: TGCGCCACCGGGACAGGGACACCGCCCCAGCATTTT.

The chain joins TRBV18 to TRBJ1-5; D unclear. The CDR3 extends over 15 amino acids. Trimming shortened V by 6 bases and J by 0 bases, and 12 bases separated the two germline ends. The germline CDR1 and CDR2 sequences are KGHSH and LQKENI. The CDR3 spells CASSLASHSNQPQHF. CDR3 sequence (DNA): TGTGCCAGCTCTCTCGCCAGCCATAGCAATCAGCCCCAGCATTTT.

V is TRBV7-8 and J is TRBJ2-3, with unresolved D. This CDR3 is built from 16 residues. V lost 1 base, J lost 2 bases, and 13 bases lay in between. Germline lookup yields CDR1 SGHVS and CDR2 FQNEAQ. The CDR3 DNA follows: TGTGCCAGCAGCTTAGGCGACTCTTTATCCACAGATACGCAGTATTTT. Residues: CASSLGDSLSTDTQYF. Full variable domain (outside the CDR3, taken from reference TRBV7-8 and TRBJ2-3): GAGVSQSPRYKVAKRGQDVALRCDPISGHVSLFWYQQALGQGPEFLTYFQNEAQLDKSGLPSDRFFAERPEGSVSTLKIQRTQQEDSAVYLCASSLGDSLSTDTQYFGPGTRLTVL.

The chain joins TRBV30 to TRBJ2-2; D is possibly TRBD1 or TRBD2 (5 bases each). V lost 8 bases to trimming and J lost 4 bases, with 14 bases between them. CDR1 GTSNPN and CDR2 SVGIG come from the germline V gene (reference sequence). The CDR3 runs 13 residues. CDR3 protein: CAGDKRGTGELFF. The CDR3 DNA is TGTGCCGGAGATAAGAGGGGCACCGGGGAGCTGTTTTTT.

The chain recombines TRBV11-1 with TRBJ1-5; D not certain. CDR1 is SGHAT and CDR2 is FQDESV in the germline V gene (reference sequence). The ends were cut back, 0 bases at V and 4 bases at J, with 4 bases in the middle. This CDR3 contains 13 residues. The CDR3: CASSLALNQPQHF. CDR3 bases: TGTGCCAGCAGCTTAGCCCTAAATCAGCCCCAGCATTTT. Drawing the rest from reference TRBV11-1 and TRBJ1-5, the complete variable domain is EAEVAQSPRYKITEKSQAVAFWCDPISGHATLYWYRQILGQGPELLVQFQDESVVDDSQLPKDRFSAERLKGVDSTLKIQPAELGDSAMYLCASSLALNQPQHFGDGTRLSIL.

This clonotype was counted between two and nine times. This chain joins TRBV29-1 and TRBJ1-2; TRBD1 matches 9 bases. This CDR3 region has 12 residues. The V segment lost 7 bases and the J segment 4 bases; nucleotides outside the gene matches: 4. CDR1 SQVTM and CDR2 ANQGSEA come from the germline V gene. CDR3 sequence (DNA): TGCAGCGGGGGGACAGGGATCTATGGCTACACCTTC. Residues: CSGGTGIYGYTF.

This clonotype was picked up one time. The V call is TRBV7-9, the J call TRBJ1-1; TRBD1 aligns across 8 bases. The CDR3 covers 16 residues. The V gene's germline CDR1 is SEHNR and CDR2 FQNEAQ (reference sequence). V shed 0 bases and J 4 bases; nucleotides not matched to a gene: 7. CDR3 in amino acids: CASSLAVRGQSTEAFF. CDR3 DNA sequence: TGTGCCAGCAGCTTAGCAGTCAGGGGGCAAAGCACTGAAGCTTTCTTT.

CDR3 nucleotides: TGCGCCAGCAGTCGCGGGACGGGCCAGGGGGAGCAGTACTTC. This translates into CASSRGTGQGEQYF. The chain employs TRBV5-1 and TRBJ2-7; D might be TRBD1 or TRBD2, each matching 6 bases. With 5 bases removed from V and 7 bases from J, the gap between germline ends came to 19 bases. Germline values: CDR1 SGHRS, CDR2 YFSETQ. The CDR3 has 14 residues.

V is TRBV27 and J is TRBJ2-1; the D gene could be TRBD1 or TRBD2 (5 bases each). V was pared by 6 bases and J by 9 bases, with 18 bases between. This CDR3 is built from 14 residues. Germline-derived CDR1 and CDR2 are MNHEY and SMNVEV (reference sequence). CDR3 amino acids: CASSYLEGFTEQFF. The CDR3 bases are TGTGCCAGCAGCTACCTAGAGGGGTTTACTGAGCAGTTCTTC.

This clonotype was seen a single time. The chain uses TRBV5-1 and TRBJ2-5; 14 bases align to TRBD2. The V and J ends lost 2 bases and 4 bases, in that order; junction bases with no gene match: 1. Per germline, CDR1 SGHRS and CDR2 YFSETQ. The CDR3 sequence is 15 residues long. CDR3 nucleotide sequence: TGCGCCAGCAGCTTCGGGACTAGCGGGAGAGAGACCCAGTACTTC. Its protein is CASSFGTSGRETQYF. Full variable domain (rest looked up from reference TRBV5-1 and TRBJ2-5): KAGVTQTPRYLIKTRGQQVTLSCSPISGHRSVSWYQQTPGQGLQFLFEYFSETQRNKGNFPGRFSGRQFSNSRSEMNVSTLELGDSALYLCASSFGTSGRETQYFGPGTRLLVL.

The rearrangement links TRBV29-1 to TRBJ1-5; possibly TRBD1 for D (6 bases). The CDR3 is 13 residues long. The V end was cut by 7 bases, the J end by 2 bases, with 12 bases between. Germline assignment: CDR1 SQVTM and CDR2 ANQGSEA. The CDR3 nucleotides are TGCAGCGCTTCGAAGGGGGGCAATCAGCCCCAGCATTTT. The encoded protein is CSASKGGNQPQHF.

The gene calls are TRBV20-1 and TRBJ2-1, with TRBD2 matching over 10 bases. Per germline, CDR1 DFQATT and CDR2 SNEGSKA (reference sequence). This CDR3 is 16 amino acids long. Unmatched junction bases numbered 6, after V lost 1 base and J lost 3 bases. CDR3 in amino acids: CSARVGRTSGYNEQFF. The CDR3 DNA is TGCAGTGCTAGAGTCGGGAGGACTAGCGGCTACAATGAGCAGTTCTTC.

This chain connects TRBV10-3 to TRBJ2-1, with 8 positions matching TRBD2. The CDR3 has 15 residues. Germline values: CDR1 ENHRY, CDR2 SYGVKD. With 6 bases clipped from V and 7 bases from J, the junction kept 11 bases outside the gene matches. The CDR3 sequence is CAIRGTRSPPNEQFF. CDR3 nucleotides: TGTGCCATCAGGGGGACTAGGAGCCCCCCTAATGAGCAGTTCTTC.

The chain recombines TRBV18 with TRBJ2-1, with D perhaps TRBD1 (6 bases). CDR1 and CDR2 from the germline V gene are KGHSH and LQKENI. The CDR3 runs 15 residues. Trimming pared 4 bases from V and 0 bases from J, leaving 10 bases between. CDR3 DNA: TGTGCCAGCTCACGTGGGACAAGCTCCTACAATGAGCAGTTCTTC. It yields the protein CASSRGTSSYNEQFF.

The chain carries TRBV25-1 and TRBJ1-2, with D perhaps TRBD1 (6 bases). Trimming removed 9 bases at V and 3 bases at J, with 11 bases between. The germline V gene has CDR1 MGHDK and CDR2 SYGVNS. CDR3 size: 12 residues. This CDR3 is CASSDRHYGYTF. The CDR3 DNA sequence: TGTGCCAGTTCGGACAGACACTATGGCTACACCTTC.